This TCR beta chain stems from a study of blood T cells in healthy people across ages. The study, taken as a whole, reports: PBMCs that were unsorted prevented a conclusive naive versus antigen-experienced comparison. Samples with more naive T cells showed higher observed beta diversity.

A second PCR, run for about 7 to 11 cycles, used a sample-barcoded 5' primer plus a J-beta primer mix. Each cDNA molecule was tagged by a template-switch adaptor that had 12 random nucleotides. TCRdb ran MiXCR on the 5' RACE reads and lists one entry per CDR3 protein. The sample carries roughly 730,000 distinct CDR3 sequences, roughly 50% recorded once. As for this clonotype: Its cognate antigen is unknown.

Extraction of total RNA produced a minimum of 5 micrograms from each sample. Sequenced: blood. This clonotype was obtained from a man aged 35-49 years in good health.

The CDR3 DNA sequence: TGTGCCAGCAGCCCGACCCCAGGAGAAAACACAGATACGCAGTATTTT. Amino acids: CASSPTPGENTDTQYF. The chain recombines TRBV3-1 with TRBJ2-3; D ambiguous. This CDR3 contains 16 residues. V was pared by 4 bases and J by 2 bases, with 16 bases between. Germline CDR1 LGHDT, CDR2 YNNKEL (reference sequence).